This T cell receptor (beta chain) was documented in a study of spatial heterogeneity in lung cancer. There are 11 residues in the CDR3. The germline CDR1 and CDR2 sequences are DFQATT and SNEGSKA (reference sequence). Trimming took 4 bases from V and 2 from J, leaving 5 bases between them. Time point specified: sample taken at primary tumor resection. Material for sequencing was whole RNA from tumor, nontumor lung or frozen PBMC, left unsorted. Findings of the study overall: More often at tumor resection than at routine follow-up, ubiquitous expanded tumor TCRs were detected in the blood.

This clonotype was seen ten or more times. Its antigen is still unknown. Every TCR cDNA molecule bore its own unique molecular identifier. TCRdb independently ran MiXCR on the 5' RACE reads; one entry per CDR3 protein. This sample has 40,000 to 55,000 distinct CDR3 sequences; roughly 15% occur once, and the top ten carry approximately 60%. This sequence was found in a male donor with early-stage non-small cell lung cancer. The specimen comprised PBMCs, sampled at surgery. The chain uses TRBV20-1 and TRBJ1-2, with unresolved D. The DNA for the CDR3 is TGCAGTGCTACGGACAACTATGGCTACACCTTC. The encoded protein is CSATDNYGYTF.